This T cell receptor (beta chain) was profiled in a study of T cells after posttransplantation cyclophosphamide (dated by TCRdb to 2016 to 2017). With respect to the entire study: Using TRB sequencing, the study followed how the T cell repertoire reconstituted after myeloablative bone marrow transplantation in which posttransplantation cyclophosphamide served as GVHD prophylaxis. Antigen receptor sequencing covered samples from a few dozen PTCy-treated patients and 16 of their related bone marrow donors. TRB sequencing was performed on blood from all 35 or so PTCy patients with 1-year posttransplant specimens. TRB sequencing was also done on up to about 3 additional blood samples from 2 to 5.2 years after transplant in 3 patients, and on pretransplant blood from a handful of patients. TRA and TRB clonality were tightly correlated in 9 or 10 samples, so subsequent TCR analyses focused on TRB only. Public TRB sequences were compared against a database of over 3,500 sequences linked to responses to pathogens, tumor antigens, self-antigens and alloantigens. General conclusions and limits of the study: Across roughly 49 patients, TRB clonality was highly associated with recipient CMV seropositivity and CMV reactivation, and PTCy diversity was similar to diversity in CNI/methotrexate controls. Donor-recipient similarity was low at 1-2 months but rose over the first year, and later blood repertoires were often dominated by donor CD8+ memory clones. The TRB repertoires of T cells infiltrating skin or the GI tract showed only limited overlap with the TRB repertoires found in blood.

Genomic DNA was the input for TRB sequencing, which was run either with the immunoSEQ assay at survey resolution or with the hsTCRB kit. The authors' analysis ran thus. Initial read processing used immunoSEQ software, and repertoire analyses used the LymphoSeq R package. Clonality was computed as 1 minus normalized Shannon entropy; Gini coefficient was also calculated for each TRB dataset. Phenotypes of unsorted samples were inferred by mapping TRB sequences from sorted subsets of the recipient or donor onto the same recipient's unsorted samples. This is the immuneACCESS table as TCRdb keeps it, with only in-frame sequences that have V and J called. A part of the clones is gone; compared with another copy, unresolved V genes explain less than half, and the rest is unexplained. The V and J calls and clone size come from that table; D and trimming were worked out from the DNA. In this sample the table shows around 66,000 clones, 80% to 95% of which occur a single time. Of the sample, about 3% is held by the ten largest clones.

Comment on this clone: Its specific antigen is unknown. Base qualities are not at hand, and no much larger clone is one base apart.

On the day of marrow donation, related bone marrow donors gave peripheral blood samples. Peripheral blood and bone marrow mononuclear cells were isolated by Ficoll-Hypaque density centrifugation and cryopreserved. The sequencing sample was made of PBMCs. This receptor was identified in a woman under 40 in good health and a related stem cell transplant donor.

The DNA sequence is as follows: TGCGCCAGCAGCTTGGATACCGGGACGGCTTCCTACGAGCAGTACTTC. Translated, this is CASSLDTGTASYEQYF. This receptor chain uses TRBV5-1 and TRBJ2-7; the D gene is perhaps TRBD1 or TRBD2, as each covers 5 bases. CDR1 is given as SGHRS and CDR2 as YFSETQ, both from the germline V gene. The CDR3 runs 16 amino acids, cysteine and phenylalanine included. The only DNA kept is the CDR3, 48 bases in frame from the first base. V was cut back by 0 bases and J by 1 base, leaving a gap of 14 bases between them.